A single T cell receptor beta chain is shown here with its context. Amplification used 60 Vbeta primers and 13 Jbeta primers. Sequencing used immunoSEQ multiplex PCR; TCRdb keeps in-frame clones, though not all of them. The repertoire holds 180,000 or so clones, with about 9% as singletons. The germline CDR1 and CDR2 sequences are SGHDT and YYEEEE. The junction had 6 bases not matched to a gene; V was cut back by 2 bases and J by 2 bases. CDR3 length: 15 amino acids. The data stem from a study of cytomegalovirus exposure and HLA in healthy donors. The gene calls are TRBV5-6 and TRBJ2-5, with 7 bases aligning to TRBD2. Sample: PBMCs. The receptor comes from a woman aged 30 to 39 in good health and CMV-seropositive. CDR3 nucleotide sequence: TGTGCCAGCAGCTTTGGGAGGGGCAGTCAAGAGACCCAGTACTTC. This codes for CASSFGRGSQETQYF.